The present entry profiles one T cell receptor (beta chain) with its context. Its antigen remains unidentified. This PCR relied on a set of 60 Vbeta primers and 13 Jbeta primers. The method was immunoSEQ multiplex PCR; TCRdb's version includes in-frame clones alone and lacks a portion of them. The sample holds approximately 170,000 clones; around 70% are singletons and the top ten take roughly 4.5%. This entry belongs to a study of cytomegalovirus exposure and HLA in healthy donors. Study overall: Caucasian-associated ancestry cluster membership applied to approximately 80% of several hundred genotyped donors. Study-wide points: It was reported that the classifier diagnosed cytomegalovirus status with high specificity and sensitivity in both the original and validation cohorts. Through in vitro validation, a few CMV-associated chains were shown to be specific for CMV antigens.

The CDR3 covers 11 residues. Trimming pared 4 bases from V and 0 bases from J, leaving 2 bases between. CDR1 is DFQATT, CDR2 SNEGSKA, per germline (reference sequence). This receptor was obtained from a young man in good health and CMV-seropositive. This chain connects TRBV20-1 to TRBJ2-3; D is unclear. Source material: PBMCs. The DNA of the CDR3 is TGCAGTGCTACTAGCACAGATACGCAGTATTTT. This codes for CSATSTDTQYF.